This record covers a single TCR beta chain. This record comes from a study of Ad26.COV2.S vaccination and SARS-CoV-2 variants. Assay used: immunoSEQ multiplex PCR; TCRdb lists only in-frame clones, some missing. The table lists around 420,000 clones, 70% to 90% of them singletons, with 3.6% in the top ten. As to treatment: some 20 received Ad26.COV2.S at low or high dose, single or two shots; about 5 received placebo; per-sample allocation not given. After the first vaccine or placebo injection, samples were drawn on day 63. An 18-55-year-old adult in Boston served as donor. V was shortened by 4 bases and J by 3 bases, with 9 bases between the two germline ends. Germline assignment: CDR1 SGHTA and CDR2 FQGTGA. CDR3 length: 14 amino acids.

The chain has TRBV7-3 and TRBJ2-2, with D perhaps matching TRBD2 (5 bases). This clonotype was sampled from a person aged 18-65 years who received the Ad26.COV2.S COVID-19 vaccine or a placebo. The sample was peripheral blood, taken in a trial of Ad26.COV2.S vaccine versus placebo. CDR3 residues: CASSSGLYTGELFF. The CDR3 DNA reads as TGTGCCAGCAGCTCCGGACTTTACACCGGGGAGCTGTTTTTT.